These 6 T cell receptor beta chains share one sample of origin, sequenced in a study of shared clonotypes between healthy human individuals. The assay was immunoSEQ multiplex PCR, and TCRdb's table has in-frame clones only and misses some. Of a few million clones in the sample, around nine tenths were seen once. The sample taken for sequencing was naive CD4+ T cells sorted from blood. Subset specified: CD45RA+ positively selected. The source is a man aged 18 to 29 in good health.

This clone was detected a few times. Additional DNA sequences in this sample encode the identical CDR3. V is TRBV5-1 and J is TRBJ2-1; D perhaps matches TRBD1 (6 bases). This CDR3 has 11 residues. Germline V lookup: CDR1 SGHRS, CDR2 YFSETQ. The ends were cut back, 2 bases at V and 9 bases at J, with 6 bases in the middle. The chain's CDR3 is CASSLQGEQFF. For the CDR3, the DNA is TGCGCCAGCAGCTTACAGGGTGAGCAGTTCTTC.

The V call is TRBV6-5, the J call TRBJ2-1; weak D call: TRBD2 (6 bases). Germline CDR1 and CDR2: MNHEY and SVGAGI. The V gene lost 8 bases and the J gene lost 10 bases, with 15 bases spanning the gap. The CDR3 has 12 residues. As DNA, the CDR3 is TGTGCCAGCCAAACAGCGGGCAGGGAGCAGTTCTTC. This gives the protein CASQTAGREQFF.

This clone has only a few counts. The chain combines TRBV7-9 with TRBJ1-5, with a tentative D call TRBD1 (6 bases). This CDR3 region has 15 residues. Looked up from germline, CDR1 is SEHNR and CDR2 is FQNEAQ (reference sequence). Deletions cut 5 bases from V and 0 bases from J, with 11 bases between. DNA of the CDR3: TGTGCCAGCAGCGCAGGACAGAATAGCAATCAGCCCCAGCATTTT. Residues: CASSAGQNSNQPQHF.

This clone occurred a few times. The CDR3 here is CASSTTQGVGEKLFF. The CDR3 region has the DNA TGTGCCAGCAGCACAACACAGGGGGTTGGGGAAAAACTGTTTTTT. The chain combines TRBV9 with TRBJ1-4, with 8 bases fitting TRBD1. V shed 4 bases, J shed 8 bases, and the junction held 10 bases outside the gene matches. The V gene's germline CDR1 is SGDLS and CDR2 YYNGEE. This CDR3 is 15 amino acids long.

A note on this clone: Other DNA sequences in this sample translate to the same CDR3. The chain carries TRBV7-2 and TRBJ2-2; 7 bases agree with TRBD1. CDR3 size: 14 residues. CDR1 and CDR2 (germline): SGHTA, FQGNSA. The V gene end was trimmed by 1 base and the J gene end by 5 bases; junction bases not matched to a gene: 1. CDR3 residues: CASSLDRGTGELFF. The CDR3 nucleotides are TGTGCCAGCAGCTTAGACAGGGGAACCGGGGAGCTGTTTTTT.

The genes are TRBV9 and TRBJ2-7, with 13 positions matching TRBD2. There are 17 residues in the CDR3. CDR1 and CDR2 from the germline V gene are SGDLS and YYNGEE. The ends lost 4 bases at V and 7 bases at J; junction bases unmatched: 14. CDR3 sequence (DNA): TGTGCCAGCAGCCGAACTAGCGGGAGGGCCTATGAGAGAGAGCAGTACTTC. This codes for CASSRTSGRAYEREQYF.